This TCR beta chain was recorded in a study of blood T cell repertoires in COVID-19. This clone was recorded a few times. CDR1 is MNHEY, CDR2 SVGAGI, per germline. The CDR3 covers 13 residues. V was cut by 6 bases and J by 1 base, with 9 bases left in between. Here immunoSEQ multiplex PCR was the method, and the copy in TCRdb shows in-frame clones only, minus some. This table holds under 85,000 clones, 84% found once. One Seattle source followed patients from active infection through their disease course. The origin of this receptor is a middle-aged man with COVID-19, enrolled during active disease. The chain recombines TRBV6-5 with TRBJ1-2; unclear D gene. The sequenced material came from peripheral blood. The CDR3 bases are TGTGCCAGCAGGCGAAATATTAACTATGGCTACACCTTC. It yields the protein CASRRNINYGYTF.